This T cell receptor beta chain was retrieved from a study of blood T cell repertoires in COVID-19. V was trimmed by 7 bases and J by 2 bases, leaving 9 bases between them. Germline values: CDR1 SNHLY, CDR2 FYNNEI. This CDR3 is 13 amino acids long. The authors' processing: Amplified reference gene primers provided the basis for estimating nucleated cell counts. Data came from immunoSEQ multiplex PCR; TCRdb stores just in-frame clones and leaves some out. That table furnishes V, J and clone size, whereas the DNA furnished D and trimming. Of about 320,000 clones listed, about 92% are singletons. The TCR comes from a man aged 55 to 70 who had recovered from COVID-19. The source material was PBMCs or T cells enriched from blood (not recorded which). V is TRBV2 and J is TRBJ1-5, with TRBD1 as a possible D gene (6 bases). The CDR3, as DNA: TGTGCCAGCACCCCAGGGGGCAATCAGCCCCAGCATTTT. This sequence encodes CASTPGGNQPQHF.